Sequencing of this TCR beta chain was carried out in a study of T cells after yellow fever vaccination. The CDR3 loop spans 15 amino acids. Germline V lookup: CDR1 SNHLY, CDR2 FYNNEI. V trimming: 4 bases; J trimming: 2 bases; junction bases outside the gene matches: 3. This clonotype was seen ten or more times. Its matching antigen is unknown. Regarding the study as a whole: Abundant clonotypes (contaminants from the bulk population) could be present in FACS-sorted repertoires.

Using its own MiXCR run on the 5' RACE reads, TCRdb lists one record per CDR3 protein. The data contain 150,000 to 200,000 distinct CDR3 sequences, under 7.5% of them singletons. The origin of this receptor is a man aged 18-30 years who received the YFV17D yellow fever vaccine. The chain joins TRBV2 to TRBJ2-1; 9 nucleotides match TRBD2. Material: CD4+ T cells sorted from PBMCs, obtained around 5 days after the first yellow fever vaccination. The CDR3 DNA reads as TGTGCCAGCAGTGTTGGCGGGGGGGCCTACAATGAGCAGTTCTTC. Its translation is CASSVGGGAYNEQFF. Filled out from reference TRBV2 and TRBJ2-1, the complete variable domain reads EPEVTQTPSHQVTQMGQEVILRCVPISNHLYFYWYRQILGQKVEFLVSFYNNEISEKSEIFDDQFSVERPDGSNFTLKIRSTKLEDSAMYFCASSVGGGAYNEQFFGPGTRLTVL.